Reported below is one T cell receptor beta chain. Its cognate antigen is unknown. The source of the sample is a study of shared clonotypes between healthy human individuals. Whole-study context: Donor composition was a couple of women and a few men, aged 18 to 49. Each donor contributed plates that comprised three CD4 naive, three CD4 memory, two CD8 naive and one CD8 memory.

CD8 cells classed as naive were CD45RO-negative and positively selected for CCR7, excluding terminally differentiated effector memory CD45RA+ cells. Every one of the donors was a Caucasian adult that lived in Nashville, Tennessee. Study-wide points: A handful of donors shared around 5% of their naive CD4 clonotypes.

The repertoire was sequenced with immunoSEQ multiplex PCR; TCRdb's copy has only in-frame clones and lacks some. The sample shows some 2 million clones, about 95% of them seen only once. The CDR3 runs to 13 residues. V was pared by 3 bases and J by 1 base, with 7 bases between. CDR1 and CDR2 from the germline V gene are SGDLS and YYNGEE. V usage is TRBV9 and J usage is TRBJ2-5, with unresolved D. This sequence was found in a young man in good health. Sequencing was performed on naive CD8+ T cells sorted from blood. The CDR3 DNA is TGTGCCAGCAGCGCCGACACCCAAGAGACCCAGTACTTC. This codes for CASSADTQETQYF.